The T cell receptor (beta chain) under discussion was sequenced for a study of blood T cells in healthy people across ages. Every donor gave approximately 10 milliliters of peripheral blood. Isolation recovered at least 6.5 million PBMCs from every sample. The authors extracted at least 5 micrograms of total RNA per sample. It was with a sample-barcoded 5' primer and a J-beta primer mix that a second PCR of roughly 7 to 12 cycles was run. Via MiXCR, TCRdb re-called the 5' RACE reads, giving one row per CDR3 protein. The data show 920,000 or so distinct CDR3 sequences, less than 50% seen once. This clonotype originated in a woman aged 60-75 years in good health. Source material: blood.

The CDR3, as DNA: TGTGCCACCAGTGACCCGGACAGATTCCAAGAGACCCAGTACTTC. Protein sequence: CATSDPDRFQETQYF. The chain is built from TRBV24-1 and TRBJ2-5; possible D gene TRBD1, 6 bases. This CDR3 contains 15 residues. V was shortened by 4 bases and J by 1 base, with 12 bases between the two germline ends. Germline lookup yields CDR1 KGHDR and CDR2 SFDVKD.